A selection of T cell receptor beta chains follows, all from one sample in a study of OX40 agonist ivuxolimab in advanced cancers. Using immunoSEQ multiplex PCR, the repertoire was profiled, and TCRdb retains in-frame clones only, with some absent. The table has about 61,000 clones, about four fifths seen once. Sample: CD4+ or CD8+ T cells sorted from blood, taken in a trial of the OX40 agonist ivuxolimab. The source of these receptors is an adult with an advanced solid tumor such as melanoma, head and neck, liver or kidney cancer. Both conserved end residues are part of each CDR3. The order of the fields is CDR3 protein, CDR3 DNA, D gene, CDR3 length, V gene, clone size, J gene. A D gene is named only where the DNA matches it firmly. Part of the rows lack a size; the others show once, few, many or a class for expanded clones.

CASSDSKLSSYNEQFF | TGTGCCAGCAGTGACTCAAAGCTTTCCTCCTACAATGAGCAGTTCTTC | . | 16 | TRBV6-4 | . | TRBJ2-1
CASSDGWNTEAFF | TGTGCCAGCAGCGACGGTTGGAACACTGAAGCTTTCTTT | . | 13 | TRBV5-4 | . | TRBJ1-1
CATSRGTSGNEQFF | TGTGCCACCAGCAGGGGGACTAGCGGAAATGAGCAGTTCTTC | TRBD2 | 14 | TRBV15 | few | TRBJ2-1
CASSTEGRGFETQYF | TGCGCCAGCAGCACCGAGGGCAGGGGGTTTGAGACCCAGTACTTC | TRBD1 | 15 | TRBV5-1 | . | TRBJ2-5
CASSLRSGTGEAFF | TGTGCCAGCAGCTTAAGGTCGGGGACAGGTGAAGCTTTCTTT | TRBD1 | 14 | TRBV7-9 | . | TRBJ1-1
CAISDFSDRAYGYTF | TGTGCCATCAGTGACTTTAGTGACAGAGCCTATGGCTACACCTTC | . | 15 | TRBV10-3 | . | TRBJ1-2
CASSWGQGEGETQYF | TGTGCCAGCAGCTGGGGACAGGGCGAGGGAGAGACCCAGTACTTC | TRBD1 | 15 | TRBV7-2 | . | TRBJ2-5
CASSQVASSYNSPLHF | TGCGCCAGCAGCCAGGTGGCGAGCTCCTATAATTCACCCCTCCACTTT | . | 16 | TRBV4-1 | few | TRBJ1-6
CSVDTSGGGEQYF | TGCAGCGTTGATACTAGCGGGGGTGGCGAGCAGTACTTC | TRBD2 | 13 | TRBV29-1 | . | TRBJ2-7
CASSERTGAADEQFF | TGTGCCAGCAGTGAGAGGACAGGGGCGGCCGATGAGCAGTTCTTC | TRBD1 | 15 | TRBV6-1 | . | TRBJ2-1
CASTVPSGRAGSGANVLTF | TGCGCCAGCACCGTCCCTAGCGGGAGGGCGGGTTCTGGGGCCAACGTCCTGACTTTC | TRBD2 | 19 | TRBV5-1 | . | TRBJ2-6
CASSALQVGDEKLFF | TGTGCCAGTAGTGCACTACAGGTGGGGGATGAAAAACTGTTTTTT | . | 15 | TRBV19 | . | TRBJ1-4
CASVGGLVNTEAFF | TGTGCCAGCGTAGGGGGGCTGGTTAACACTGAAGCTTTCTTT | . | 14 | TRBV2 | few | TRBJ1-1
CASSLAEGFSGNTIYF | TGTGCCAGCAGCTTAGCGGAGGGTTTTTCTGGAAACACCATATATTTT | . | 16 | TRBV11-2 | . | TRBJ1-3
CASSSLKARTEAFF | TGTGCCAGCAGCTCACTTAAGGCGAGGACTGAAGCTTTCTTT | . | 14 | TRBV11-2 | . | TRBJ1-1
CASSPGARQETQYF | TGTGCCAGCTCACCAGGGGCGCGTCAAGAGACCCAGTACTTC | . | 14 | TRBV18 | few | TRBJ2-5
CASSIGGNSEAFF | TGTGCCAGCAGCATAGGAGGGAACTCTGAAGCTTTCTTT | . | 13 | TRBV2 | . | TRBJ1-1
CAWSGQYNEKLFF | TGTGCCTGGAGTGGACAGTATAATGAAAAACTGTTTTTT | . | 13 | TRBV30 | . | TRBJ1-4
CASSLAGHSYEQYF | TGTGCCAGCAGTCTAGCGGGCCACTCCTACGAGCAGTACTTC | TRBD2 | 14 | TRBV7-2 | . | TRBJ2-7
CASSEFLEGIQYF | TGTGCCAGCAGTGAATTCCTAGAAGGCATTCAGTACTTC | . | 13 | TRBV6-1 | . | TRBJ2-4
CASGALGTEAFF | TGCGCCAGCGGGGCATTGGGCACTGAAGCTTTCTTT | . | 12 | TRBV10-2 | . | TRBJ1-1
CASRKDRETGNEQFF | TGTGCCAGCAGGAAGGATCGGGAAACGGGGAATGAGCAGTTCTTC | . | 15 | TRBV5-4 | . | TRBJ2-1
CASSYSGSEQYF | TGTGCCAGCAGTTACTCAGGGTCCGAGCAGTACTTC | . | 12 | TRBV6-6 | . | TRBJ2-7
CASSPLWSKASTDTQYF | TGTGCCAGTAGTCCCCTATGGAGTAAAGCTAGCACAGATACGCAGTATTTT | . | 17 | TRBV19 | . | TRBJ2-3
CASSLVGGGETQYF | TGCGCCAGCAGCTTGGTGGGGGGAGGAGAGACCCAGTACTTC | . | 14 | TRBV5-1 | once | TRBJ2-5
CASSINPSGGTQYF | TGTGCCAGCAGCATCAATCCTAGCGGGGGGACCCAGTACTTC | TRBD2 | 14 | TRBV7-3 | few | TRBJ2-5
CASSYSRRGTEAFF | TGTGCCAGCAGTTACTCGAGACGGGGCACTGAAGCTTTCTTT | . | 14 | TRBV6-5 | few | TRBJ1-1
CAIGSRGGRNYGYTF | TGTGCCATCGGGTCCCGAGGCGGCAGGAACTATGGCTACACCTTC | . | 15 | TRBV10-3 | . | TRBJ1-2
CASSEQAGSTDTQYF | TGTGCCAGTAGTGAACAAGCGGGCAGCACAGATACGCAGTATTTT | . | 15 | TRBV19 | few | TRBJ2-3
CASSAGGYSNQPQHF | TGTGCCAGCAGCGCGGGTGGATATAGCAATCAGCCCCAGCATTTT | . | 15 | TRBV7-2 | . | TRBJ1-5
CASSFETEGRGYTF | TGTGCCAGCAGCTTCGAAACGGAGGGCCGAGGCTACACCTTC | . | 14 | TRBV7-9 | . | TRBJ1-2
CASSFSPQGRGYEQYF | TGTGCCAGCAGTTTCTCGCCACAGGGCCGGGGCTACGAGCAGTACTTC | . | 16 | TRBV28 | . | TRBJ2-7
CASSVQASEAFF | TGTGCCAGCAGCGTACAGGCGTCTGAAGCTTTCTTT | . | 12 | TRBV7-9 | . | TRBJ1-1
CASSIDYTGELFF | TGTGCCAGTAGTATAGACTACACCGGGGAGCTGTTTTTT | . | 13 | TRBV19 | . | TRBJ2-2
CASSVQERETQYF | TGTGCCAGCAGTGTACAGGAGAGGGAGACCCAGTACTTC | . | 13 | TRBV28 | . | TRBJ2-5
CASSLLPGANTGELFF | TGTGCCAGCAGCTTATTGCCAGGCGCGAACACCGGGGAGCTGTTTTTT | . | 16 | TRBV7-3 | . | TRBJ2-2
CASEPPRLAGAFLSYNEQFF | TGTGCCAGTGAACCCCCTCGGCTAGCGGGTGCCTTTCTCTCCTACAATGAGCAGTTCTTC | TRBD2 | 20 | TRBV2 | . | TRBJ2-1
CASSPGGSSGANVLTF | TGTGCCAGCAGCCCGGGTGGAAGCTCTGGGGCCAACGTCCTGACTTTC | . | 16 | TRBV11-3 | once | TRBJ2-6
CASSLDLGLNEQFF | TGTGCCAGCAGCTTAGATCTTGGGTTAAATGAGCAGTTCTTC | . | 14 | TRBV11-2 | . | TRBJ2-1
CASRERTGGWVTQYF | TGTGCCAGCAGGGAGAGGACTGGCGGCTGGGTTACGCAGTATTTT | . | 15 | TRBV2 | . | TRBJ2-3
CASSPGRRSYNEQFF | TGTGCCAGCAGCCCCGGACGGCGATCCTACAATGAGCAGTTCTTC | . | 15 | TRBV7-9 | few | TRBJ2-1
CAISASGGRTEAFF | TGTGCCATCAGTGCTTCCGGGGGACGAACTGAAGCTTTCTTT | . | 14 | TRBV10-3 | . | TRBJ1-1
CASRTSGTSGRVGDEQYF | TGTGCCAGCCGAACCTCCGGGACTAGCGGGAGGGTCGGGGACGAGCAGTACTTC | TRBD2 | 18 | TRBV27 | . | TRBJ2-7
CAWSVIGQGGGNEQFF | TGTGCCTGGAGTGTAATAGGGCAGGGGGGAGGCAATGAGCAGTTCTTC | . | 16 | TRBV30 | few | TRBJ2-1
CASSPGTGTHEQYF | TGTGCCAGCAGCCCCGGGACAGGGACCCACGAGCAGTACTTC | TRBD1 | 14 | TRBV6-1 | . | TRBJ2-7
CASSTQTGAQETQYF | TGTGCCAGCAGCACCCAGACAGGAGCCCAAGAGACCCAGTACTTC | . | 15 | TRBV7-3 | . | TRBJ2-5
CASSKWGGTQYF | TGTGCCAGTAGTAAGTGGGGAGGGACCCAGTACTTC | . | 12 | TRBV19 | . | TRBJ2-5
CASSLLPGTEETQYF | TGCGCCAGCAGCTTGCTTCCAGGGACGGAAGAGACCCAGTACTTC | . | 15 | TRBV5-1 | . | TRBJ2-5
CAIRRGPAYEQYF | TGTGCCATCAGGCGGGGCCCTGCCTACGAGCAGTACTTC | . | 13 | TRBV10-3 | . | TRBJ2-7
CASSLRDRNTEAFF | TGCGCCAGCAGCCTCCGGGACAGGAATACTGAAGCTTTCTTT | TRBD1 | 14 | TRBV5-1 | . | TRBJ1-1
CASSLGRQEQETQYF | TGTGCCAGCAGCTTAGGCCGACAGGAACAAGAGACCCAGTACTTC | . | 15 | TRBV11-3 | once | TRBJ2-5
CASSLSGSSSNEQFF | TGTGCCAGCAGCTTAAGCGGGAGTTCCTCTAATGAGCAGTTCTTC | TRBD2 | 15 | TRBV7-8 | . | TRBJ2-1
CASSLIRARAEQYF | TGTGCCAGCAGCTTAATCAGGGCTCGGGCCGAGCAGTACTTC | . | 14 | TRBV11-1 | . | TRBJ2-7
CASTPGGYNEQFF | TGCGCCAGCACCCCGGGAGGCTACAATGAGCAGTTCTTC | TRBD2 | 13 | TRBV10-1 | once | TRBJ2-1
CASSPMGGPYEQYF | TGCGCCAGCAGCCCCATGGGTGGGCCCTACGAGCAGTACTTC | . | 14 | TRBV5-1 | . | TRBJ2-7
CASIPRGETQYF | TGTGCCAGCATTCCTAGGGGGGAGACCCAGTACTTC | . | 12 | TRBV6-1 | . | TRBJ2-5
CASSQLYSAEQYF | TGCGCCAGCAGCCAACTCTACAGCGCCGAGCAGTACTTC | . | 13 | TRBV4-1 | . | TRBJ2-7
CASSSGLAPYEQYF | TGTGCCAGCAGCTCTGGACTAGCGCCCTACGAGCAGTACTTC | TRBD2 | 14 | TRBV5-4 | . | TRBJ2-7